Presented here are 3 T cell receptor beta chains from one specimen sequenced in a study of PD-L1 blockade in urothelial cancer. The method was immunoSEQ multiplex PCR; TCRdb's version includes in-frame clones alone and lacks a portion of them. Seen here are about 57,000 clones, around 81% observed once, and the top ten hold around 5.7%. The sample's time point: pretreatment peripheral blood. Sequencing used PBMCs, obtained around atezolizumab (anti-PD-L1) treatment. The receptors were gathered from a man between 65 and 79 years old with urothelial cancer.

The rearrangement joins TRBV28 to TRBJ1-2, with TRBD1 matching over 7 bases. With V trimmed by 2 bases and J by 6 bases, 15 bases remained unmatched. CDR1 is MDHEN, CDR2 SYDVKM, per germline. The CDR3 spans 17 residues. CDR3 nucleotide sequence: TGTGCCAGCAGTTTACAACCTACAGGGGCGGCGGGCAATGGCTACACCTTC. It yields the protein CASSLQPTGAAGNGYTF.

V usage is TRBV18 and J usage is TRBJ1-4; D is ambiguous. This CDR3 region has 15 residues. With 4 bases removed from V and 3 bases from J, the gap between germline ends came to 12 bases. The germline V gene has CDR1 KGHSH and CDR2 LQKENI. This CDR3 is CASSQNPVANEKLFF. The CDR3 DNA follows: TGTGCCAGCTCACAAAATCCCGTAGCTAATGAAAAACTGTTTTTT.

This chain uses TRBV9 with TRBJ1-4, with D perhaps matching TRBD1 (5 bases). The V end was cut by 1 base, the J end by 2 bases, with 9 bases between. The CDR3 contains 15 residues. Per the germline V gene, CDR1 is SGDLS and CDR2 is YYNGEE. The CDR3 DNA follows: TGTGCCAGCAGCGTAAACCCAGGGACTAATGAAAAACTGTTTTTT. Protein sequence: CASSVNPGTNEKLFF. Full variable domain (rest looked up from reference TRBV9 and TRBJ1-4): DSGVTQTPKHLITATGQRVTLRCSPRSGDLSVYWYQQSLDQGLQFLIQYYNGEERAKGNILERFSAQQFPDLHSELNLSSLELGDSALYFCASSVNPGTNEKLFFGSGTQLSVL.